Listed below are T cell receptor beta chains from one sample, sequenced in a study of T cells in localized non-small cell lung cancer. TCRdb's copy holds only in-frame clones and misses some; the assay was immunoSEQ multiplex PCR. This table holds under 45,000 clones, about 80% found once. Sequencing used PBMCs, obtained before any cancer treatment. The receptors were gathered from a man between 35 and 75 years old with stage II lung adenocarcinoma. CDR3s include the opening cysteine and the closing phenylalanine or tryptophan. A D gene is named only where the DNA matches it firmly. Expanded clones get a size class; other rows say once, few or many, or leave the size out.

TRBJ2-7 TRBD1 . TRBV7-4 TGTGCCAGCAGCTTTCCCGGGACAGGGCGCGAGCAGTACTTC CASSFPGTGREQYF
TRBJ2-5 . . TRBV5-4 TGTGCCAGCAGGAATTCGGGGGGCTGGGAGACCCAGTACTTC CASRNSGGWETQYF
TRBJ2-5 . . TRBV5-8 TGTGCCAGCAGCCCTACCCAGTACTTC CASSPTQYF
TRBJ1-2 TRBD1 once TRBV5-1 TGCGCCAGCAGCTCTACAGGGGGGAACTATGGCTACACCTTC CASSSTGGNYGYTF
TRBJ2-3 . few TRBV11-2 TGTGCCAGCAGCTTAGATCTTAGGGGCCTCACAGATACGCAGTATTTT CASSLDLRGLTDTQYF
TRBJ1-3 TRBD1 . TRBV27 TGTGCCAGCAGCCTACAGGGGAATTTAGGAAACACCATATATTTT CASSLQGNLGNTIYF
TRBJ2-7 . . TRBV7-8 TGTGCCAGCAGCTTAGGGGTGGCGACCTACGAGCAGTACTTC CASSLGVATYEQYF
TRBJ2-1 . . TRBV6-5 TGTGCCAGCAGTTTTGGGGGGAGCTCCTACAATGAGCAGTTCTTC CASSFGGSSYNEQFF
TRBJ2-3 . once TRBV14 TGTGCCAGCAGCCAAGAAGGTATGGGACCAGATACGCAGTATTTT CASSQEGMGPDTQYF
TRBJ2-1 . . TRBV12-5 TGTGCTAGTGGTTTGCTCCCCGACGGGGCAGGGGCCTACAATGAGCAGTTCTTC CASGLLPDGAGAYNEQFF
TRBJ2-1 TRBD2 . TRBV5-4 TGTGCCAGCAGCTTGAGCCCTACTAGCGGGGAAAAAAATGAGCAGTTCTTC CASSLSPTSGEKNEQFF
TRBJ1-2 . . TRBV6-1 TGTGCCAGCAGCTATGGGACACACTATGGCTACACCTTC CASSYGTHYGYTF
TRBJ2-1 . . TRBV6-5 TGTGCCAGCAGACAAGCGGCGTACAATGAGCAGTTCTTC CASRQAAYNEQFF
TRBJ1-2 TRBD1 . TRBV29-1 TGCAGCGTTGAAGGGGGACAGGGAGGACACTATGGCTACACCTTC CSVEGGQGGHYGYTF
TRBJ2-7 TRBD2 . TRBV30 TGTGCCTGGAGTGTAAGGGGTATCGGACTAGCGGGAGTCTATCGTTACGAGCAGTACTTC CAWSVRGIGLAGVYRYEQYF
TRBJ1-6 TRBD1 . TRBV28 TGTGCCAGCAGCGACCCGACAGGGATTGATAATTCACCCCTCCACTTT CASSDPTGIDNSPLHF
TRBJ1-6 . . TRBV2 TGTGCCAGCAGTACACATGGGTCACAGAATAATTCACCCCTCCACTTT CASSTHGSQNNSPLHF
TRBJ1-1 . . TRBV6-6 TGTGCCAGCAGTTACTCGGACTCAAACACTGAAGCTTTCTTT CASSYSDSNTEAFF
TRBJ1-1 . . TRBV2 TGTGCCAGCAGTGGCCACAGGGTTACGAACACTGAAGCTTTCTTT CASSGHRVTNTEAFF
TRBJ1-2 . . TRBV6-5 TGTGCCAGCAGTTACCAATACCGGGGGAATGGCTACACCTTC CASSYQYRGNGYTF
TRBJ1-2 . . TRBV7-9 TGTGCCAGCAGCTTAGGCCGGAGCTACACCTTC CASSLGRSYTF
TRBJ2-1 . . TRBV18 TGTGCCAGCATCCTCGAATCCTACAATGAGCAGTTCTTC CASILESYNEQFF
TRBJ2-7 . . TRBV6-1 TGTGCCAGCAGCCCCACAAGGGCCTATGAGCAGTACTTC CASSPTRAYEQYF
TRBJ2-1 . . TRBV6-1 TGTGCCAGCAGTGAACTAGTTTACAATGAGCAGTTCTTC CASSELVYNEQFF
TRBJ2-7 . few TRBV5-1 TGCGCCAGCAGCTTAAGAGGGGCCGACTACGAGCAGTACTTC CASSLRGADYEQYF
TRBJ1-4 . . TRBV9 TGTGCCAGCAGCGTAGTAGGGGCGGATAATGAAAAACTGTTTTTT CASSVVGADNEKLFF
TRBJ2-1 TRBD2 . TRBV18 TGTGCCAGCTCTCCCCAGGCGGGGGACAATGAGCAGTTCTTC CASSPQAGDNEQFF
TRBJ2-2 TRBD2 few TRBV2 TGTGCCAGCAGTGAAATTTTCCTAGCGGGGGGCGCGAACACCGGGGAGCTGTTTTTT CASSEIFLAGGANTGELFF